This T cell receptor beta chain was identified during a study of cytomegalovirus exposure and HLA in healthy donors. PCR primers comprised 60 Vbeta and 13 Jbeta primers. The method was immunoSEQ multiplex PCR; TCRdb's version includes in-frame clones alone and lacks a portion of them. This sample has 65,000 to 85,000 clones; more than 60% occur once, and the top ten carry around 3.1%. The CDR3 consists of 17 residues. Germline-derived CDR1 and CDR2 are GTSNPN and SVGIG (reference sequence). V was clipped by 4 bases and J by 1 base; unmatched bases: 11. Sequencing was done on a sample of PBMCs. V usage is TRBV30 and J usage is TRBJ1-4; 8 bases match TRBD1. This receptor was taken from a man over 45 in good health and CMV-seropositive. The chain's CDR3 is CAWTPAGGIGTNEKLFF. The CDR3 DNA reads TGTGCCTGGACCCCGGCAGGGGGCATTGGAACTAATGAAAAACTGTTTTTT.